This passage covers 21 T cell receptor beta chains from one sample sequenced in a study of T cell responses to AZD1222 COVID-19 vaccine. The table came from immunoSEQ multiplex PCR; TCRdb's copy has only in-frame clones and leaves some out. The sample carries some 86,000 clones, 92% recorded once. This material consisted of peripheral blood, taken on day 0 of AZD1222 vaccination. The origin of the receptors is an adult in good health.

The chain carries TRBV18 and TRBJ2-7; TRBD1 matches at 10 bases. CDR3 length equals 15 residues. CDR1 is KGHSH, CDR2 LQKENI, per germline. The J segment lost 2 bases and the V segment lost 6 bases, leaving 7 bases of the junction unmatched. CDR3 bases: TGTGCCAGCTCGCCCGGACAGGGGGAGGCCTACGAGCAGTACTTC. Amino acids: CASSPGQGEAYEQYF. The full variable domain, its missing parts supplied by reference TRBV18 and TRBJ2-7, is NAGVMQNPRHLVRRRGQEARLRCSPMKGHSHVYWYRQLPEEGLKFMVYLQKENIIDESGMPKERFSAEFPKEGPSILRIQQVVRGDSAAYFCASSPGQGEAYEQYFGPGTRLTVT.

The chain joins TRBV6-1 to TRBJ1-4; 8 bases align to TRBD1. Germline V gene data show CDR1 as MNHNS and CDR2 as SASEGT. V gave up 0 bases and J gave up 8 bases; unmatched junction bases: 5. There are 15 residues in the CDR3. CDR3 region: CASSEAEGTGEKLFF. CDR3 DNA: TGTGCCAGCAGTGAAGCGGAAGGGACAGGAGAAAAACTGTTTTTT.

The chain couples TRBV11-3 to TRBJ2-7; 7 nucleotides align to TRBD2. V lost 1 base, J lost 3 bases, and 12 bases stayed unmatched. This CDR3 is built from 17 residues. The germline V gene encodes CDR1 SGHNT and CDR2 YENEEA. The CDR3 nucleotides are TGTGCCAGCAGCTTAGTAGTTTACGGCGGGAGACACTACGAGCAGTACTTC. Its protein is CASSLVVYGGRHYEQYF.

The chain carries TRBV5-1 and TRBJ2-5; D perhaps matches TRBD1 (6 bases). Germline CDR1 reads SGHRS; CDR2 reads YFSETQ. The CDR3 is 15 amino acids. Trimming left V 5 bases short and J 5 bases short, with 19 bases between. The CDR3 coding sequence is TGCGCCAGCAGGATCAAAGGGACATTTTTTGAGACCCAGTACTTC. It is translated as CASRIKGTFFETQYF.

The chain recombines TRBV10-3 with TRBJ2-1; D remains ambiguous. The CDR3 is made up of 11 amino acids. Germline V gene lookup returns CDR1 ENHRY and CDR2 SYGVKD. The V end was cut by 0 bases, the J end by 8 bases, with 2 bases between. CDR3 in amino acids: CAISESHEQFF. The CDR3 DNA sequence: TGTGCCATCAGTGAGTCGCATGAGCAGTTCTTC.

The chain employs TRBV5-1 and TRBJ2-5; D is uncertain. Germline V CDR1 and CDR2: SGHRS, YFSETQ. The CDR3 spans 15 residues. V dropped 5 bases and J dropped 5 bases, with 19 bases sitting between them. CDR3 nucleotides: TGCGCCAGCAGTTTTGTCACCACGGGTCGGGAGACCCAGTACTTC. This translates into CASSFVTTGRETQYF.

The chain uses TRBV7-2 and TRBJ2-1; no clear D. The germline V gene has CDR1 SGHTA and CDR2 FQGNSA. The CDR3 spans 14 residues. V dropped 5 bases and J dropped 6 bases, with 14 bases sitting between them. For the CDR3, the DNA is TGTGCCAGCAGCGGGGATTCTCTTAGCAATGAGCAGTTCTTC. It is translated as CASSGDSLSNEQFF.

The genes are TRBV19 and TRBJ2-1; the D gene is possibly TRBD1 (5 bases). Germline V CDR1 and CDR2: LNHDA, SQIVND (reference sequence). V was cut by 1 base and J by 8 bases, with 12 bases left in between. The CDR3 sequence is 14 residues long. CDR3 sequence (DNA): TGTGCCAGTAGTATAGCCCTCAGGGCCTATGAGCAGTTCTTC. Protein sequence: CASSIALRAYEQFF.

The chain recombines TRBV11-3 with TRBJ1-1; the D gene is possibly TRBD1 (5 bases). V lost 10 bases to trimming and J lost 3 bases, with 15 bases between them. Germline values: CDR1 SGHNT, CDR2 YENEEA. The CDR3 sequence is 13 residues long. CDR3: CAIVGASDTEAFF. The CDR3 nucleotides read TGTGCCATCGTAGGGGCTAGCGACACTGAAGCTTTCTTT.

This clone was seen a single time. The chain joins TRBV18 to TRBJ2-2; 11 bases map to TRBD2. There are 17 residues in the CDR3. Trimming at V came to 0 bases and at J to 1 base, leaving 1 base not matched to a gene. Germline values: CDR1 KGHSH, CDR2 LQKENI. CDR3 protein: CASSPPGTSGNTGELFF. DNA of the CDR3: TGTGCCAGCTCACCACCGGGGACTAGCGGGAACACCGGGGAGCTGTTTTTT.

The chain links TRBV29-1 to TRBJ1-2; 7 bases are shared with TRBD1. The J segment lost 4 bases and the V segment lost 3 bases, leaving 2 bases of the junction unmatched. This CDR3 is built from 12 residues. Germline CDR1 and CDR2: SQVTM and ANQGSEA. CDR3 in DNA: TGCAGCGTTGATGACAGGGTCTATGGCTACACCTTC. It is translated as CSVDDRVYGYTF.

The rearrangement links TRBV5-4 to TRBJ2-7; 11 bases are shared with TRBD2. Germline values: CDR1 SGHNT, CDR2 YYREEE (reference sequence). The CDR3 is made up of 15 amino acids. V lost 0 bases, J lost 2 bases, and 1 base stayed unmatched. This CDR3 is CASSLGLAGTYEQYF. The CDR3 nucleotides are TGTGCCAGCAGCTTGGGACTAGCGGGAACCTACGAGCAGTACTTC.

The gene calls are TRBV15 and TRBJ2-2; possible D gene TRBD2, 5 bases. CDR1 and CDR2 from the germline V gene are LNHNV and YYDKDF (reference sequence). The CDR3 is made up of 16 amino acids. V lost 5 bases, J lost 1 base, and 14 bases lay in between. CDR3 bases: TGTGCCACCAGCGAATCGCTAGCTCGGAACACCGGGGAGCTGTTTTTT. Its protein is CATSESLARNTGELFF.

J is TRBJ2-1 and V is TRBV5-1; D is perhaps TRBD1 or TRBD2 (6 bases each). V was clipped by 4 bases and J by 2 bases, with 22 bases between them. Germline CDR1 and CDR2: SGHRS and YFSETQ. The CDR3 extends over 18 amino acids. In nucleotides, the CDR3 is TGCGCCAGCAGCCAGGGACAAATGGGGCGGGAACCCTACAATGAGCAGTTCTTC. Translated: CASSQGQMGREPYNEQFF. The full variable domain, in which reference TRBV5-1 and TRBJ2-1 provide the parts outside the CDR3, is KAGVTQTPRYLIKTRGQQVTLSCSPISGHRSVSWYQQTPGQGLQFLFEYFSETQRNKGNFPGRFSGRQFSNSRSEMNVSTLELGDSALYLCASSQGQMGREPYNEQFFGPGTRLTVL.

The chain's CDR3 is CASTEGRGLNEQFF. CDR3 DNA: TGTGCCAGCACCGAGGGACGGGGTTTGAATGAGCAGTTCTTC. The rearrangement uses TRBV6-5 and TRBJ2-1; D could derive from TRBD1 or TRBD2 (5 bases each). Germline assignment: CDR1 MNHEY and CDR2 SVGAGI. Trimming took 7 bases from V and 7 from J, leaving 17 bases between them. The CDR3 extends over 14 amino acids.

V is TRBV7-9 and J is TRBJ1-5; D might be TRBD1 (5 bases). The length of the CDR3 is 13 residues. V dropped 7 bases and J dropped 7 bases, with 14 bases sitting between them. The germline CDR1 and CDR2 sequences are SEHNR and FQNEAQ (reference sequence). The CDR3: CASMKGPQQPQHF. CDR3 DNA sequence: TGTGCCAGCATGAAGGGGCCGCAGCAGCCCCAGCATTTT.

This rearrangement joins TRBV28 to TRBJ2-4; the D gene is possibly TRBD2 (5 bases). This CDR3 comprises 15 residues. CDR1 MDHEN and CDR2 SYDVKM come from the germline V gene. Trimming took off 5 bases at V and 4 bases at J, with 15 bases between the two ends. CDR3 sequence reads: CASSQPGSTKNIQYF. In DNA, the CDR3 is TGTGCCAGCAGTCAACCGGGATCTACAAAAAACATTCAGTACTTC.

This clone has only a few counts. V usage is TRBV3-1 (or the pseudogene TRBV3-2) and J usage is TRBJ1-3; perhaps TRBD1 as D (6 bases). Germline V gene lookup returns CDR1 LGHDT and CDR2 YNNKEL (reference sequence). With 0 bases removed from V and 4 bases from J, the gap between germline ends came to 10 bases. This CDR3 contains 15 residues. This CDR3 is CASSQDPGAGNTIYF. DNA for the CDR3: TGTGCCAGCAGCCAAGATCCGGGGGCGGGAAACACCATATATTTT.

The rearrangement joins TRBV7-3 to TRBJ2-2, with unresolved D. Trimming left V 5 bases short and J 0 bases short, with 4 bases between. This CDR3 contains 13 residues. Germline CDR1 and CDR2: SGHTA and FQGTGA. In DNA, the CDR3 is TGTGCCAGCAGCCCCACGAACACCGGGGAGCTGTTTTTT. Its translation is CASSPTNTGELFF.

This clone has a handful of counts. The CDR3, as DNA: TGCGCCAGCAGCACCGACCCAGTGGCCAATGTTAATTCACCCCTCCACTTT. This translates into CASSTDPVANVNSPLHF. The chain carries TRBV5-1 and TRBJ1-6; D is unclear. CDR1 is SGHRS, CDR2 YFSETQ, per germline. Deletions cut 4 bases from V and 6 bases from J, with 20 bases between. This CDR3 comprises 17 residues.

The V and J genes are TRBV12-3 or TRBV12-4 and TRBJ1-1; no firm D call. V was trimmed by 2 bases and J by 4 bases, leaving 2 bases between them. CDR3 size: 11 residues. CDR3 region: CASSLRTEAFF. CDR3 DNA: TGTGCCAGCAGTTTACGCACTGAAGCTTTCTTT.